Listed here are 8 T cell receptor beta chains from one sample, sequenced in a study of cytomegalovirus exposure and HLA in healthy donors. PCR used 60 Vbeta primers and 13 Jbeta primers. Some clones are missing from TCRdb's copy, which holds only in-frame ones; the method was immunoSEQ multiplex PCR. The data show some 130,000 clones, 65% to 85% seen once. The specimen sequenced was PBMCs. These TCRs come from a woman aged 40 to 50 in good health and CMV-seronegative.

The chain recombines TRBV15 with TRBJ2-5, with unresolved D. The CDR3 totals 14 residues. The germline V gene has CDR1 LNHNV and CDR2 YYDKDF (reference sequence). Between the trimmed V and J ends, which lost 8 bases and 5 bases, there was a span of 18 bases. For the CDR3, the DNA is TGTGCCACCGAAACGTTATTTTTCCAGGAGACCCAGTACTTC. It is translated as CATETLFFQETQYF. Together with reference TRBV15 and TRBJ2-5, the CDR3 gives the full variable domain: DAMVIQNPRYQVTQFGKPVTLSCSQTLNHNVMYWYQQKSSQAPKLLFHYYDKDFNNEADTPDNFQSRRPNTSFCFLDIRSPGLGDTAMYLCATETLFFQETQYFGPGTRLLVL.

This clone came up a few times. The J gene is TRBJ2-1, the V gene TRBV14; possibly TRBD2 for D (6 bases). This CDR3 is built from 17 residues. Trimming took 0 bases from V and 3 from J, leaving 15 bases between them. The germline V gene encodes CDR1 SGHDN and CDR2 FVKESK. DNA for the CDR3: TGTGCCAGCAGCCAAGATGTGGCGGGATTGGGCTACAATGAGCAGTTCTTC. Translated: CASSQDVAGLGYNEQFF. Combining the CDR3 with reference TRBV14 and TRBJ2-1 gives the whole variable domain EAGVTQFPSHSVIEKGQTVTLRCDPISGHDNLYWYRRVMGKEIKFLLHFVKESKQDESGMPNNRFLAERTGGTYSTLKVQPAELEDSGVYFCASSQDVAGLGYNEQFFGPGTRLTVL.

There are a few counts of this clone. Other DNA sequences in the sample encode the same CDR3. This sequence joins TRBV7-9 and TRBJ1-1; 7 nucleotides match TRBD1. V was clipped by 0 bases and J by 5 bases; unmatched bases: 6. In germline, CDR1 is SEHNR, CDR2 FQNEAQ (reference sequence). This CDR3 spans 15 amino acids. The CDR3 nucleotides read TGTGCCAGCAGCTTAGCTACAGGGGTGAGTACTGAAGCTTTCTTT. This codes for CASSLATGVSTEAFF.

The chain carries TRBV7-9 and TRBJ2-3; a weak D match, TRBD1 (5 bases). The germline V and J ends were trimmed by 5 bases and 1 base, with 10 bases remaining between them. This CDR3 contains 14 residues. Germline V lookup: CDR1 SEHNR, CDR2 FQNEAQ (reference sequence). DNA for the CDR3: TGTGCCAGCAGCCAACAGGCTGGCACAGATACGCAGTATTTT. Translating gives CASSQQAGTDTQYF.

This chain connects TRBV6-1 to TRBJ2-5; D possibly corresponds to TRBD1 (6 bases). The germline V and J ends were trimmed by 4 bases and 5 bases, with 17 bases remaining between them. The CDR3 is 15 residues long. Germline values: CDR1 MNHNS, CDR2 SASEGT. The CDR3: CASSVHREVGETQYF. CDR3 coding DNA: TGTGCCAGCAGTGTACACAGGGAAGTAGGCGAGACCCAGTACTTC.

This chain uses TRBV27 with TRBJ1-2, with D hard to call. This CDR3 is built from 13 residues. V shed 6 bases and J shed 3 bases, with 11 bases lying between them. Germline CDR1 is MNHEY and CDR2 is SMNVEV (reference sequence). CDR3 bases: TGTGCCAGCAGCCCCAAGCCCGACTATGGCTACACCTTC. This encodes CASSPKPDYGYTF.

This clone has just one count. This chain uses TRBV7-3 with TRBJ1-6; weak D call: TRBD1 (5 bases). V lost 5 bases and J 7 bases, leaving 18 bases between the germline ends. Germline loops: CDR1 SGHTA, CDR2 FQGTGA. The CDR3 loop spans 16 amino acids. The CDR3 nucleotides are TGTGCCAGCAGCCTCTTTGGCGCAGGGTCAAATTCACCCCTCCACTTT. Protein sequence: CASSLFGAGSNSPLHF.

The chain carries TRBV11-2 and TRBJ2-5, with 7 bases aligning to TRBD2. CDR3 length equals 17 residues. Germline V gene data show CDR1 as SGHAT and CDR2 as FQNNGV. V lost 1 base, J lost 4 bases, and 12 bases stayed unmatched. CDR3: CASSLGQGQGGRETQYF. CDR3 DNA sequence: TGTGCCAGCAGCTTAGGTCAAGGCCAGGGAGGGCGAGAGACCCAGTACTTC. Together with reference TRBV11-2 and TRBJ2-5, the CDR3 gives the full variable domain: EAGVAQSPRYKIIEKRQSVAFWCNPISGHATLYWYQQILGQGPKLLIQFQNNGVVDDSQLPKDRFSAERLKGVDSTLKIQPAKLEDSAVYLCASSLGQGQGGRETQYFGPGTRLLVL.